A selection of T cell receptor beta chains follows, all from one sample in a study of CD4 and CD8 cells across lung adenocarcinoma regions. One entry per CDR3 protein results from TCRdb running MiXCR on the PCR reads. The table lists approximately 12,000 distinct CDR3 sequences, approximately 56% of them singletons. The sample consisted of CD8+ T cells from the margin of a lung tumor. These receptors originate from a female donor with lung adenocarcinoma. The CD4 and CD8 labels of this study may be unreliable. The CDR3 runs from the conserved cysteine through the conserved F or W.

v_call	j_call	cdr3_aa
TRBV10-3	TRBJ2-5	CASQTRDRGERATQYF
TRBV12-3/TRBV12-4	TRBJ2-3	CASSLGAQLDVDTQYF
TRBV27	NA	CASSSAREWIETQYF
TRBV10-1	TRBJ2-2	CASSSGDFTGELFF
TRBV6-5	TRBJ2-1	CASSSSGGTYNEQFF
TRBV6-5	TRBJ1-2	CASSYSGGGYTF
TRBV6-1	TRBJ2-3	CASSGTADTQYF
TRBV10-1	TRBJ2-1	CASGTGATSSYNEQFF
TRBV6-1	TRBJ2-7	CASSEVSDTSYEQYF
TRBV10-2	TRBJ2-4	CASRDRAGAKDIQYF
TRBV6-1	TRBJ2-5	CASRFNREEQYF
TRBV6-1	TRBJ2-7	CASSEPGQSSYEQYF
TRBV6-5	TRBJ1-1	CASSFLDRNTEAFF
TRBV10-1	NA	CASSEGDSIYEQYF
TRBV7-2	TRBJ1-6	CASSLDSNSPLHF
TRBV6-1	NA	CASSEALGLGINEQYF
TRBV6-1	TRBJ2-5	CAGLGGRDQKTQYF
TRBV6-5	TRBJ1-6	CASSFFINSPLHF
TRBV23-1	TRBJ2-1	CASSPMCPGAGVGCEQFF
TRBV6-1	TRBJ1-3	CASKGGQYSGNTIYF
TRBV9	NA	CASSVVGGEQYF
TRBV6-1	NA	CASSEGPLTSGYEQYF
TRBV6-1	TRBJ1-5	CASKARNRGDQPQHF
TRBV12-3/TRBV12-4	TRBJ2-6	CASSLWGTGANVLTF
TRBV6-1	TRBJ2-3	CASSLAGGYTDTQYF
TRBV6-1	TRBJ2-4	CASSVGKNIQYF
TRBV4-1	TRBJ2-3	CASSPIEDSGDTQYF
TRBV10-1	TRBJ2-1	CASSDGDRAYRQQFF
TRBV10-2	TRBJ2-3	CASRISSGDTQYF
TRBV20-1	TRBJ2-5	CSGQGQETQYF
TRBV7-2	TRBJ1-4	CASSLDREKLFF
TRBV7-2	TRBJ2-3	CASSFYTDTQYF
TRBV6-1	TRBJ2-1	CASKAGLYNEQFF
TRBV11-2	TRBJ2-1	CASSLGGPRAVVEQFF
TRBV6-1	TRBJ2-3	CASRVSGLPAKDIQYF